The sequence of this T cell receptor beta chain was determined in a study of T-cell reconstitution after alpha-beta-depleted transplantation in children (dated by TCRdb to 2016 to 2017). Context from the whole study: Using TCR repertoire profiling, the study quantitatively followed how T-cell immune reconstitution unfolded in children after TCRalphabeta/CD19-depleted allogeneic hematopoietic cell transplantation.

V trim: 9 bases; J trim: 5 bases; unmatched bases: 7. Including the terminal cysteine and phenylalanine, the CDR3 comprises 12 residues. Only CDR3 DNA is held: 36 bases, read in frame from base 1. Via the germline V gene, CDR1 is SNHLY and CDR2 FYNNEI. The library came from PCR. TCRdb records Illumina HiSeq 2500 as the sequencer. TCR library preparation used molecular barcoding, with unique molecular identifiers applied to normalize quantification of the TCRbeta repertoire. In-frame beta chains were kept once TCRdb had trimmed the public reads at Q25 with fastp and called clones with MiXCR. Every distinct CDR3 protein forms one entry, paired with its most common genes and DNA. Here the sample has roughly 590,000 distinct CDR3 sequences; approximately 15% occur a single time. The top ten clones comprise approximately 1% of the sample. This clonotype was counted only a few times. The specificity of this receptor is unknown. No base quality values were provided; no much bigger clone lies one nucleotide off.

This receptor was identified in a human donor who donated a stem cell graft to a child with acute myeloid leukemia. The V and J segments used are TRBV2 and TRBJ2-7, and TRBD1 matches 7 of the central bases. This specimen consisted of PBMCs from the stem cell graft donor, obtained from the stem cell graft. The DNA sequence follows: TGTGCCAGTGACAGGGACGGAAACGAGCAGTACTTC. It is translated as CASDRDGNEQYF.